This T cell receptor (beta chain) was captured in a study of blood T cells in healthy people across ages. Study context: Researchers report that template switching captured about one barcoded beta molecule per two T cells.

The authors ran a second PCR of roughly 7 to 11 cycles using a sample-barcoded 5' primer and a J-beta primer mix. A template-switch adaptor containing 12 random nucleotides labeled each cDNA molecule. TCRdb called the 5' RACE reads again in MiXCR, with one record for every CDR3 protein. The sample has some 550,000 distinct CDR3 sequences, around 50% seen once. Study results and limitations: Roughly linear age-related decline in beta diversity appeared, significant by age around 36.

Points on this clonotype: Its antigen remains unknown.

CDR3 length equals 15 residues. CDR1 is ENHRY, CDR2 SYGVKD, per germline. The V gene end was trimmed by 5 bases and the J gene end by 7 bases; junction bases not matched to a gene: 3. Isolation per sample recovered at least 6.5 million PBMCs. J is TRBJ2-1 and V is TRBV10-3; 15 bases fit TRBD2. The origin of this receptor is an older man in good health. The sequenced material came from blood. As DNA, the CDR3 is TGTGCCATCAGTTGGACTAGCGGGGGGGCAAATGAGCAGTTCTTC. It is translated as CAISWTSGGANEQFF.